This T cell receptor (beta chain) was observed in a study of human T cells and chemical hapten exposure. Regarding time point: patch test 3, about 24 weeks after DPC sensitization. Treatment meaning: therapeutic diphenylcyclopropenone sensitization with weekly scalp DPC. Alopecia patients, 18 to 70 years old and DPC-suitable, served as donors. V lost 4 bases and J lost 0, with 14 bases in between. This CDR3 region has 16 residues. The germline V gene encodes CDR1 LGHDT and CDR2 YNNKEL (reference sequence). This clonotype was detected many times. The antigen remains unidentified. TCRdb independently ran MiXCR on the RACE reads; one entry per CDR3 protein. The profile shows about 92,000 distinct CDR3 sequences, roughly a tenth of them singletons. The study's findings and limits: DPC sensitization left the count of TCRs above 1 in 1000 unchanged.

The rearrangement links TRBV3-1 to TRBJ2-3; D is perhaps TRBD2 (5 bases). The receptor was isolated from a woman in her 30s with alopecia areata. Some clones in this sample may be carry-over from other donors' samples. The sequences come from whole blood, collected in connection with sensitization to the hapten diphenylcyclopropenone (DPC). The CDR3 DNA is TGTGCCAGCAGCCCTTCGGGCGGGCCTAGCACAGATACGCAGTATTTT. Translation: CASSPSGGPSTDTQYF.